Below, 32 T cell receptor beta chains from the same sample are listed, as sequenced in a study of blood T cells in healthy people across ages. Together with a sample-barcoded 5' primer, a J-beta primer mix was included in a second PCR lasting roughly 6 to 12 cycles. TCRdb reprocessed the 5' RACE reads via MiXCR and lists one record per CDR3 protein. The sample lists 700,000 or so distinct CDR3 sequences, less than 45% occurring once. What was sequenced was blood. The receptors were gathered from a man older than 75 in good health.

This clonotype was recorded a few times. It may be a read error: a sequence one base away is much more abundant. V is TRBV6-2 or TRBV6-3 and J is TRBJ2-5; D remains ambiguous. V was cut by 8 bases and J by 11 bases, with 24 bases left in between. There are 14 residues in the CDR3. Germline-derived CDR1 and CDR2 are MNHEY and SVGEGT. Written as DNA, the CDR3 is TGTGCCAGCCAGATACCGACCCAAGATGGTGAGCAGTACTTC. As protein: CASQIPTQDGEQYF.

Only a few counts were recorded for this clonotype. This chain joins TRBV7-2 and TRBJ2-2; D uncertain. CDR3 length equals 14 residues. Germline lookup yields CDR1 SGHTA and CDR2 FQGNSA. Trimming cost V 3 bases and J 3 bases, with 8 bases left between them. The CDR3 sequence is CASSLVLHTGELFF. As DNA, the CDR3 is TGTGCCAGCAGCTTGGTACTACACACCGGGGAGCTGTTTTTT.

Turning to this clonotype: This may be a read error: a much more frequent sequence differs by one nucleotide. The rearrangement uses TRBV7-2 and TRBJ1-2; D may be TRBD1 (5 bases). The length of the CDR3 is 14 residues. Trimming cost V 5 bases and J 3 bases, with 13 bases left between them. CDR1 and CDR2 from the germline V gene are SGHTA and FQGNSA. CDR3: CASSGPGRHYGYTF. As DNA, the CDR3 is TGTGCCAGCAGCGGACCGGGGCGACACTATGGCTACACCTTC. The full variable domain, its missing parts supplied by reference TRBV7-2 and TRBJ1-2, is GAGVSQSPSNKVTEKGKDVELRCDPISGHTALYWYRQSLGQGLEFLIYFQGNSAPDKSGLPSDRFSAERTGGSVSTLTIQRTQQEDSAVYLCASSGPGRHYGYTFGSGTRLTVV.

The V gene is TRBV4-3, the J gene TRBJ2-7, with D possibly TRBD1 on 5 matching bases. This CDR3 has 14 amino acids. V gave up 0 bases and J gave up 8 bases, with 14 bases separating them. CDR1 and CDR2 (germline): LGHNA, YSLEER. CDR3 amino acids: CASSQELVRAQQYF. Here the CDR3 DNA reads TGCGCCAGCAGCCAAGAACTGGTCAGGGCGCAGCAGTACTTC.

In this sample, this clonotype turned up a few times. The rearrangement links TRBV4-3 to TRBJ2-5; D unclear. The tail of the sequence fits TRBJ2-7 better, so the J call may be wrong. The CDR3 totals 14 residues. Germline lookup yields CDR1 LGHNA and CDR2 YSLEER. The CDR3 nucleotides read TGCGCCAGCAGCCACAGGCCGATTAGGCGCGAGCAGTACTTC. Translating gives CASSHRPIRREQYF.

This sequence joins TRBV9 and TRBJ2-1; possibly TRBD2 for D (6 bases). Trimming took 2 bases from V and 12 from J, leaving 18 bases between them. This CDR3 has 14 amino acids. Germline assignment: CDR1 SGDLS and CDR2 YYNGEE. Here the CDR3 DNA reads TGTGCCAGCAGCGTGGTAACGGGAGATGGTGGGCAGTTCTTC. Its translation is CASSVVTGDGGQFF. The full variable domain, with the rest looked up from reference TRBV9 and TRBJ2-1, is DSGVTQTPKHLITATGQRVTLRCSPRSGDLSVYWYQQSLDQGLQFLIQYYNGEERAKGNILERFSAQQFPDLHSELNLSSLELGDSALYFCASSVVTGDGGQFFGPGTRLTVL.

This chain links TRBV28 with TRBJ2-7, with D perhaps matching TRBD2 (6 bases). V was shortened by 7 bases and J by 3 bases, with 10 bases between the two germline ends. The CDR3 extends over 12 amino acids. Germline-derived CDR1 and CDR2 are MDHEN and SYDVKM. In DNA form, the CDR3 reads TGTGCCAGCACTTACGGGAGCTACGAGCAGTACTTC. Encoded protein: CASTYGSYEQYF.

The rearrangement links TRBV15 to TRBJ1-2, with TRBD1 as a possible D gene (5 bases). CDR3 length: 15 residues. Germline CDR1 reads LNHNV; CDR2 reads YYDKDF (reference sequence). V was shortened by 0 bases and J by 4 bases, with 12 bases between the two germline ends. CDR3: CATSRDLTEIYGYTF. In DNA form, the CDR3 reads TGTGCCACCAGCAGAGATTTGACAGAGATCTATGGCTACACCTTC.

The gene calls are TRBV2 and TRBJ2-4; 7 nucleotides match TRBD1. TRBJ2-7 explains the end of the DNA better; the J call may be wrong. Per the germline V gene, CDR1 is SNHLY and CDR2 is FYNNEI. The CDR3 consists of 14 residues. In nucleotides, the CDR3 is TGTGCCGGCCGCCTGACAGGGAACTCCTACGAGCAGTACTTC. Amino acids: CAGRLTGNSYEQYF.

The table lists this clonotype with a few counts. CDR3 protein: CASSHPGQVQETQYF. The CDR3 DNA sequence: TGTGCCAGCAGCCATCCCGGACAGGTCCAAGAGACCCAGTACTTC. The gene calls are TRBV28 and TRBJ2-5; 7 bases are shared with TRBD1. CDR3 length: 15 residues. Looked up from germline, CDR1 is MDHEN and CDR2 is SYDVKM. The trim removed 6 bases at V and 1 base at J, leaving 8 bases unmatched.

A remark on this clonotype: A much larger clone differs by one base, so this may be a read error. J is TRBJ2-1 and V is TRBV14, with 7 bases lining up with TRBD1. Matching the DNA end better, TRBJ2-7 makes the J call doubtful. Germline-derived CDR1 and CDR2 are SGHDN and FVKESK. CDR3 size: 15 residues. The CDR3 is CASSRTGTVGNEQYF. CDR3 in DNA: TGTGCCAGCAGCCGAACCGGGACAGTGGGCAATGAGCAGTACTTC.

V is TRBV6-1 and J is TRBJ2-1; D unclear. The CDR3 consists of 16 residues. Germline V CDR1 and CDR2: MNHNS, SASEGT. Trimming pared 6 bases from V and 2 bases from J, leaving 17 bases between. The DNA for the CDR3 is TGTGCCAGCAGCCGCGAACCTGACTTGCCCTACAATGAGCAGTTCTTC. It encodes CASSREPDLPYNEQFF.

This clonotype was counted a few times. In DNA form, the CDR3 reads TGCGCCAGCAGCTCTACAGGGGTCTCCTACAATGAGCAGTTCTTC. It yields the protein CASSSTGVSYNEQFF. This chain connects TRBV5-1 to TRBJ2-1, with 7 bases lining up with TRBD1. The CDR3 contains 15 residues. Germline CDR1 and CDR2: SGHRS and YFSETQ. V dropped 3 bases and J dropped 0; count of bases not matched to a gene: 3.

J is TRBJ2-1 and V is TRBV9; 10 positions match TRBD1. This CDR3 spans 16 amino acids. Losses at the gene ends were 0 bases for V and 6 bases for J; bases not matched to a gene: 6. Germline values: CDR1 SGDLS, CDR2 YYNGEE. CDR3 residues: CASSVVGQGHPNEQFF. CDR3 nucleotides: TGTGCCAGCAGCGTAGTGGGACAGGGGCACCCCAATGAGCAGTTCTTC.

The chain has TRBV20-1 and TRBJ2-5; 8 positions match TRBD2. With 3 bases clipped from V and 2 bases from J, the junction kept 8 bases outside the gene matches. CDR3 length: 15 amino acids. Germline CDR1 DFQATT, CDR2 SNEGSKA (reference sequence). This chain's CDR3 is CSASRSGKEQETQYF. CDR3 nucleotides: TGCAGTGCTAGCCGTAGCGGGAAGGAACAAGAGACCCAGTACTTC.

The gene calls are TRBV20-1 and TRBJ2-1; maybe TRBD2 (5 bases). Germline-derived CDR1 and CDR2 are DFQATT and SNEGSKA (reference sequence). The V and J ends lost 2 bases and 14 bases respectively, with 16 bases between them. CDR3 length: 12 amino acids. The CDR3 is CSARPGPAEEFF. CDR3 coding DNA: TGCAGTGCTAGACCGGGCCCTGCGGAGGAGTTCTTC.

The chain is built from TRBV5-1 and TRBJ2-7; 7 bases align to TRBD2. Trimming cost V 1 base and J 2 bases; bases outside gene matches: 6. The germline V gene has CDR1 SGHRS and CDR2 YFSETQ. CDR3 length: 15 residues. The CDR3 DNA reads TGCGCCAGCAGCTTGAGGCGGGGGAACCCCTACGAGCAGTACTTC. It encodes CASSLRRGNPYEQYF.

The chain uses TRBV15 and TRBJ1-5; D remains unclear. Germline V CDR1 and CDR2: LNHNV, YYDKDF (reference sequence). V lost 0 bases and J lost 9, with 9 bases in between. This CDR3 has 13 amino acids. The CDR3 nucleotides read TGTGCCACCAGCAGAGAACGGGCACTGCCCCAGCATTTT. As protein: CATSRERALPQHF.

The gene calls are TRBV7-8 and TRBJ2-3; TRBD1 or TRBD2 may be the D gene (6 bases each). Trimming pared 1 base from V and 6 bases from J, leaving 11 bases between. The CDR3 is made up of 14 amino acids. Germline loops: CDR1 SGHVS, CDR2 FQNEAQ. Here the CDR3 reads CASSLVGGGDTQYF. The CDR3 DNA reads TGTGCCAGCAGCTTAGTGGGGGGCGGCGATACGCAGTATTTT.

The gene calls are TRBV7-9 and TRBJ1-4, with 9 bases that match TRBD1. V lost 1 base to trimming and J lost 10 bases; unmatched junction nucleotides: 1. The length of the CDR3 is 13 residues. Germline values: CDR1 SEHNR, CDR2 FQNEAQ (reference sequence). The CDR3 DNA reads TGTGCCAGCAGCTTAGGGGGACAGGGAAAACTGTTTTTT. Translation gives CASSLGGQGKLFF.

This clonotype appeared a few times. CDR3 coding DNA: TGTGCCAGCAGCCCTAGGTGGAGCGGGGGACTCCAAGAGACCCAGTACTTC. This codes for CASSPRWSGGLQETQYF. The chain carries TRBV3-1 and TRBJ2-5, with 8 positions matching TRBD2. Germline CDR1 reads LGHDT; CDR2 reads YNNKEL (reference sequence). Trimming at V came to 4 bases and at J to 1 base, leaving 11 bases not matched to a gene. The length of the CDR3 is 17 residues.

This clonotype was detected only once. Germline is not matched at one junction end, which may reflect a read error. The J gene is TRBJ2-7, the V gene TRBV15; TRBD1 aligns across 9 bases. Looked up from germline, CDR1 is LNHNV and CDR2 is YYDKDF (reference sequence). This CDR3 comprises 13 residues. The CDR3 protein is CATSRDRGYEKYF. CDR3 sequence (DNA): TGTGCCACCAGCAGGGACAGGGGCTACGAGAAGTACTTC.

The chain joins TRBV12-3 or TRBV12-4 to TRBJ2-5, with a tentative D call TRBD1 (5 bases). CDR3 length: 14 amino acids. The V end was cut by 6 bases, the J end by 2 bases, with 13 bases between. The CDR3 region has the DNA TGTGCCAGCAGCCGGTTGGGGCTGCAAGAGACCCAGTACTTC. Amino acids: CASSRLGLQETQYF.

Here the CDR3 reads CASSSSGTSGTDTQYF. In nucleotides, the CDR3 is TGTGCCAGCAGCTCTTCCGGGACTAGCGGGACAGATACGCAGTATTTT. The gene calls are TRBV6-5 and TRBJ2-3, with 12 bases matching TRBD2. The CDR3 length is 16 residues. Germline V CDR1 and CDR2: MNHEY, SVGAGI. With V trimmed by 6 bases and J by 3 bases, 7 bases remained unmatched.

This clonotype was recorded a few times. The V and J genes are TRBV28 and TRBJ2-7; D perhaps matches TRBD1 (5 bases). The germline V gene has CDR1 MDHEN and CDR2 SYDVKM. V was clipped by 6 bases and J by 5 bases, with 17 bases between them. This CDR3 is 14 amino acids long. The CDR3 region has the DNA TGTGCCAGCAGACCCCGACAGTCCCTCAACGAGCAGTACTTC. Translation gives CASRPRQSLNEQYF.

The chain combines TRBV29-1 with TRBJ2-3; a possible D gene is TRBD2 (6 bases). Germline values: CDR1 SQVTM, CDR2 ANQGSEA. Between the trimmed V and J ends, which lost 0 bases and 2 bases, there was a span of 18 bases. This CDR3 region has 17 residues. CDR3 sequence: CSVEEGSGRDHTDTQYF. DNA for the CDR3: TGCAGCGTTGAAGAGGGGAGTGGGCGGGACCACACAGATACGCAGTATTTT.

As regards this clonotype: A much bigger clone sits one base away, suggesting this may be a read error. V gene TRBV29-1 combines with J gene TRBJ2-1, with D maybe TRBD1 (5 bases). Trimming removed 7 bases at V and 13 bases at J, with 23 bases between. The germline V gene has CDR1 SQVTM and CDR2 ANQGSEA. This CDR3 spans 13 amino acids. CDR3 bases: TGCAGCGGGCAGACAGCGATTCAAGAGACCCAGTTCTTC. Translated: CSGQTAIQETQFF.

Here the CDR3 DNA reads TGTGCCAGCAGCCCCCCGGCAGGGTGGAATGAGCAGTTCTTC. It yields the protein CASSPPAGWNEQFF. This chain joins TRBV12-3 or TRBV12-4 and TRBJ2-1, with D tentatively TRBD1 (5 bases). This CDR3 comprises 14 residues. Between the trimmed V and J ends, which lost 6 bases and 7 bases, there was a span of 16 bases.

V gene TRBV6-1 combines with J gene TRBJ1-5; D gene uncertain. Trimming cost V 3 bases and J 4 bases, with 7 bases left between them. This CDR3 has 13 residues. In germline, CDR1 is MNHNS, CDR2 SASEGT. The CDR3 DNA follows: TGTGCCAGCAGTGAGCATGGGAATCAGCCCCAGCATTTT. This gives the protein CASSEHGNQPQHF.

The CDR3 bases are TGCGCCAGCAGCTTGGGGTCGGGCAGGTCTTCACCCCTCCACTTT. Its protein product is CASSLGSGRSSPLHF. The genes are TRBV5-1 and TRBJ1-6; unclear D gene. Germline V gene sequence: CDR1 SGHRS, CDR2 YFSETQ. CDR3 size: 15 residues. V was pared by 0 bases and J by 9 bases, with 13 bases between.

The chain is built from TRBV6-2 or TRBV6-3 and TRBJ1-4, with D possibly being TRBD1 (6 bases). Germline V CDR1 and CDR2: MNHEY, SVGEGT. This CDR3 is 12 amino acids long. V lost 6 bases to trimming and J lost 13 bases, with 15 bases between them. The CDR3 DNA is TGTGCCAGCAGCCCCGGGACACCGCGACTGTTTTTT. Translating it yields CASSPGTPRLFF.

This clonotype was seen more than once but under ten times. The chain employs TRBV6-5 and TRBJ1-2, with 7 positions matching TRBD1. V shed 6 bases and J 2 bases; nucleotides not matched to a gene: 9. The CDR3 extends over 15 amino acids. Germline values: CDR1 MNHEY, CDR2 SVGAGI. CDR3 protein: CASSDNGGGNYGYTF. CDR3 in DNA: TGTGCCAGCAGCGACAATGGAGGGGGCAACTATGGCTACACCTTC.